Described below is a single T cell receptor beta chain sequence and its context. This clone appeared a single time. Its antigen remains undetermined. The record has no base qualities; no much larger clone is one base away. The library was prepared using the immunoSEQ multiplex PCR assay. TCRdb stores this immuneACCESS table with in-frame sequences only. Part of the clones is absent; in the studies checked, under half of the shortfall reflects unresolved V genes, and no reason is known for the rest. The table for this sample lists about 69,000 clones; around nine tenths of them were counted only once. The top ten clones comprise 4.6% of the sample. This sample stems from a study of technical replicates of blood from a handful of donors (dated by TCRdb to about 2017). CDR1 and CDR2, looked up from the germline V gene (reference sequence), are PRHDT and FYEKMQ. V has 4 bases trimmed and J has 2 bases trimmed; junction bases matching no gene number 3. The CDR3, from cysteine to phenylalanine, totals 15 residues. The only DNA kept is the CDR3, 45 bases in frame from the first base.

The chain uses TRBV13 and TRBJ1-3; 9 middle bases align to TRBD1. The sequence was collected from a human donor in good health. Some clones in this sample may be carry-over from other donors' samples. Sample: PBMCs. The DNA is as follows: TGTGCCAGCAGCTCCAGGACAGGGGCTGGAAACACCATATATTTT. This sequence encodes CASSSRTGAGNTIYF.